This TCR beta chain comes out of a study of blood T cell repertoires in COVID-19. About the research overall: The analysed material was cDNA or gDNA that came from T cells, B-cell-depleted T cells, or PBMCs.

There are a few counts of this clone. CDR3 length equals 15 residues. V was clipped by 7 bases and J by 2 bases; unmatched bases: 9. The germline V gene has CDR1 SNHLY and CDR2 FYNNEI. Produced via immunoSEQ multiplex PCR; TCRdb's table is partial and in-frame only. This sample yields roughly 150,000 clones, of which approximately 80% are seen a single time; nearly 3.5% belongs to the top ten. Participants were aged about 18 to 89 years from more than 20 US areas. V gene TRBV2 combines with J gene TRBJ2-3; 7 nucleotides align to TRBD2. This clonotype was sampled from an older woman who had recovered from COVID-19. Sequenced material: PBMCs or T cells enriched from blood (not recorded which). In DNA form, the CDR3 reads TGTGCCAGCATTCGAGCGGGGAACCCCACAGATACGCAGTATTTT. It is translated as CASIRAGNPTDTQYF.